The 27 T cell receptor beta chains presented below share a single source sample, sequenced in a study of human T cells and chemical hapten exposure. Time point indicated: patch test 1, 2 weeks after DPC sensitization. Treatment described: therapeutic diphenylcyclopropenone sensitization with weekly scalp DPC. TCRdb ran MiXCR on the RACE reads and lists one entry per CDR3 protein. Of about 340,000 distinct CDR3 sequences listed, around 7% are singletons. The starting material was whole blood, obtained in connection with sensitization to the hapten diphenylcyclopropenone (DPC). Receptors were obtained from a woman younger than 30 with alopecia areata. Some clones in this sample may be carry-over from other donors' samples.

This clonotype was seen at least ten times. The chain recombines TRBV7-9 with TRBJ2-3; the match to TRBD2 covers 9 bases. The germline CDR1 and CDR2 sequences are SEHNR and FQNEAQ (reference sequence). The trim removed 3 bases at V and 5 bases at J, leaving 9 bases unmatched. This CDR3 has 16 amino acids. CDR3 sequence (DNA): TGTGCCAGCAGCTTGGAGCGGGGGGCCCCCATAGATACGCAGTATTTT. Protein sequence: CASSLERGAPIDTQYF.

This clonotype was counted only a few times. The CDR3 loop reads CSVAGTGGYEQYF. CDR3 nucleotides: TGCAGCGTGGCCGGGACAGGGGGCTACGAGCAGTACTTC. The chain uses TRBV29-1 and TRBJ2-7; 11 bases match TRBD1. Unmatched junction bases numbered 4, after V lost 6 bases and J lost 3 bases. Germline CDR1 reads SQVTM; CDR2 reads ANQGSEA. This CDR3 has 13 residues.

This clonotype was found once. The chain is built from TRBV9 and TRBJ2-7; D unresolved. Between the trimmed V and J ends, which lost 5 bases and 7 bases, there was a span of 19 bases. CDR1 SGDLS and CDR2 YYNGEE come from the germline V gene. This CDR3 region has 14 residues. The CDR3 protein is CASSVASPGGEQYF. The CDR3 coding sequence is TGTGCCAGCAGTGTCGCATCCCCGGGCGGAGAGCAGTACTTC.

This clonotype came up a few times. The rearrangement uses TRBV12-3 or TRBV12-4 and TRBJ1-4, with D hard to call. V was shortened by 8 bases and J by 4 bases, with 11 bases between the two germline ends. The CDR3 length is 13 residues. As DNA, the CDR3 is TGTGCCAGCTCGACCGGCCTTAATGAAAAACTGTTTTTT. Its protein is CASSTGLNEKLFF.

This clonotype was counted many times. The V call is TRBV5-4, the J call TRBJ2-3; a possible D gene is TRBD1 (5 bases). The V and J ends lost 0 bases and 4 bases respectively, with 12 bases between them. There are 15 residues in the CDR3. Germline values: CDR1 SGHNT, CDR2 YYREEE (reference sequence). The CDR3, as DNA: TGTGCCAGCAGCTTGGTGGCAGGGCAGGCAGATACGCAGTATTTT. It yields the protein CASSLVAGQADTQYF.

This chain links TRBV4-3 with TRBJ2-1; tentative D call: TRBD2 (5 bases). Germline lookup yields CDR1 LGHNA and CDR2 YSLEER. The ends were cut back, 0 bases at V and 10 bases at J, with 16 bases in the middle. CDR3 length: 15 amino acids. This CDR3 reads CASSQDGLAQWEQFF. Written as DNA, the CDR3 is TGCGCCAGCAGCCAAGACGGGCTAGCCCAATGGGAGCAGTTCTTC.

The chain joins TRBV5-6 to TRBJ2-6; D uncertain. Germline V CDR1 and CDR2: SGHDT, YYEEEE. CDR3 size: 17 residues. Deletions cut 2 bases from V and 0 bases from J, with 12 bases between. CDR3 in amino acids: CASSFFRTSSGANVLTF. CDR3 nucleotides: TGTGCCAGCAGCTTTTTCAGGACCAGCTCTGGGGCCAACGTCCTGACTTTC.

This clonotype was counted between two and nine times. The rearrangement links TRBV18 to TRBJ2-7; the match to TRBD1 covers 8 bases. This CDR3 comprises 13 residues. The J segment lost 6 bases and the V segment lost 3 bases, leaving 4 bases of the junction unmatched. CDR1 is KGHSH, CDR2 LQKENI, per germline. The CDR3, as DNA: TGTGCCAGCTCACCCCGCGACAGGGGCGAGCAGTACTTC. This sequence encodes CASSPRDRGEQYF. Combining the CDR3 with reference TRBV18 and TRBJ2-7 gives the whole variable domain NAGVMQNPRHLVRRRGQEARLRCSPMKGHSHVYWYRQLPEEGLKFMVYLQKENIIDESGMPKERFSAEFPKEGPSILRIQQVVRGDSAAYFCASSPRDRGEQYFGPGTRLTVT.

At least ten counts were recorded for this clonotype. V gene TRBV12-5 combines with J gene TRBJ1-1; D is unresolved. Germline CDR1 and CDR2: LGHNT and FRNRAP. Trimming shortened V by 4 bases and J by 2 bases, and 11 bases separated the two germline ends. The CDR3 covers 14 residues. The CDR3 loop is CASGSGDGNTEAFF. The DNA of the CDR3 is TGTGCTAGTGGTTCCGGGGATGGTAACACTGAAGCTTTCTTT.

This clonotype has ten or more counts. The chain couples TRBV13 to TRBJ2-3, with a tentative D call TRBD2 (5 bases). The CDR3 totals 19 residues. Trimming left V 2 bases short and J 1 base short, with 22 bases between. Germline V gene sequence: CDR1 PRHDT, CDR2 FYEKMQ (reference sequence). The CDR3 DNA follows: TGTGCCAGCAGCTTATATCGTCGAGCGGCCCAACTCGGCACAGATACGCAGTATTTT. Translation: CASSLYRRAAQLGTDTQYF.

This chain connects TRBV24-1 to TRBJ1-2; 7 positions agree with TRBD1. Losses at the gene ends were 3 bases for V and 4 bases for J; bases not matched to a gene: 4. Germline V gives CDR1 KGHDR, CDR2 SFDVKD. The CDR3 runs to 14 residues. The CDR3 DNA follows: TGTGCCACCAGTGATGCCGACAGGGCCTATGGCTACACCTTC. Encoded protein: CATSDADRAYGYTF.

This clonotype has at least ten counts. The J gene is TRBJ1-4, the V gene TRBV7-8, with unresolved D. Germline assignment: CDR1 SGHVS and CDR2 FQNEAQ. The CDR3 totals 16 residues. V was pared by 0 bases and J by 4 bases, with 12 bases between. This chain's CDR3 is CASSLANYPLNEKLFF. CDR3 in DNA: TGTGCCAGCAGCTTAGCGAATTACCCTCTTAATGAAAAACTGTTTTTT.

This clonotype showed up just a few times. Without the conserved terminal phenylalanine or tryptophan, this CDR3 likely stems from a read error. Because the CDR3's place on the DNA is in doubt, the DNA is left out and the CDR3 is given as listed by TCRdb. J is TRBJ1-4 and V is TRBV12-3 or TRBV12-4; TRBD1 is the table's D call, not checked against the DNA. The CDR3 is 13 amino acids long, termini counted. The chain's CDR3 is CASSPQSDSPRRY.

CDR3 coding DNA: TGTGCCAGCAGTTTACCGGGGGGGCCTTCTTATGAGCAGTTCTTC. Its translation: CASSLPGGPSYEQFF. The rearrangement uses TRBV28 and TRBJ2-1, with 8 bases fitting TRBD2. V shed 2 bases and J 8 bases; nucleotides not matched to a gene: 8. CDR3 length: 15 residues. Germline assignment: CDR1 MDHEN and CDR2 SYDVKM.

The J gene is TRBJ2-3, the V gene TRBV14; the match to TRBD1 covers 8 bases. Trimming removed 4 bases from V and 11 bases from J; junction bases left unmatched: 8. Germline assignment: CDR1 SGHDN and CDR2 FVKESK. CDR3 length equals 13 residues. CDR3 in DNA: TGTGCCAGCAGCCCTCGACAGGGGCTTAAGCAGTATTTT. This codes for CASSPRQGLKQYF.

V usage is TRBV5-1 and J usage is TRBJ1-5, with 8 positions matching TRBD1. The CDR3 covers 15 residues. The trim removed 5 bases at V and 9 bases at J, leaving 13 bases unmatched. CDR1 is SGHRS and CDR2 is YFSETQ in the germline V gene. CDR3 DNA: TGCGCCAGCAGATCGGGACAGGACGGCCTCGGGCCCCAGCATTTT. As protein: CASRSGQDGLGPQHF.

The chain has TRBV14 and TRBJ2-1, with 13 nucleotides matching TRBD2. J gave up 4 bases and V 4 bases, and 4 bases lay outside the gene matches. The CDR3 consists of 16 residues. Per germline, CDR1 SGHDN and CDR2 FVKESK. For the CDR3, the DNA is TGTGCCAGCAGCCCCCGGGGACTAGCGGGGTACAATGAGCAGTTCTTC. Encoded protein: CASSPRGLAGYNEQFF.

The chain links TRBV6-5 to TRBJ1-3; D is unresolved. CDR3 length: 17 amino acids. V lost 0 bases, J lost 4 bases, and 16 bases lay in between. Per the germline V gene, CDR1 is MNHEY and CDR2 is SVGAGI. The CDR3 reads CASSYSPGFLSGNTIYF. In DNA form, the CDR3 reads TGTGCCAGCAGTTACTCCCCTGGGTTCCTTTCCGGAAACACCATATATTTT.

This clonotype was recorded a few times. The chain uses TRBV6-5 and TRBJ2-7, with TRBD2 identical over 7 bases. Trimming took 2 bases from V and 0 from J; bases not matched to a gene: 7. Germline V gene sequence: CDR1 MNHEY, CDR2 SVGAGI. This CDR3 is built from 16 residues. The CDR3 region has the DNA TGTGCCAGCAGTTACCTTGCGGGGGTAAGCTCCTACGAGCAGTACTTC. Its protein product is CASSYLAGVSSYEQYF.

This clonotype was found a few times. CDR3 in amino acids: CASSTLRRRLGDQPQHF. Here the CDR3 DNA reads TGTGCCAGCAGTACCCTACGACGGAGACTGGGGGATCAGCCCCAGCATTTT. The chain uses TRBV6-2 or TRBV6-3 and TRBJ1-5, with D possibly TRBD1 on 5 matching bases. V lost 5 bases and J lost 5, with 22 bases in between. The CDR3 covers 17 residues. Germline V gene data show CDR1 as MNHEY and CDR2 as SVGEGT.

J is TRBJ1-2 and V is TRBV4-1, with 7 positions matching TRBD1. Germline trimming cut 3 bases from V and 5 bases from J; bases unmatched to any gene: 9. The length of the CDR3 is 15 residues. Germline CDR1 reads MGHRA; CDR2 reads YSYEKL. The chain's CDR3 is CASSQAPQGEYGYTF. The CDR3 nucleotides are TGCGCCAGCAGCCAGGCGCCCCAGGGGGAGTATGGCTACACCTTC.

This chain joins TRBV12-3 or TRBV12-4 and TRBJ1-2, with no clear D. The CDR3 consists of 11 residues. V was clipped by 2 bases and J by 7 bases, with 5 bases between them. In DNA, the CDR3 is TGTGCCAGCAGTTTAAACGCTGGCTACACCTTC. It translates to CASSLNAGYTF.

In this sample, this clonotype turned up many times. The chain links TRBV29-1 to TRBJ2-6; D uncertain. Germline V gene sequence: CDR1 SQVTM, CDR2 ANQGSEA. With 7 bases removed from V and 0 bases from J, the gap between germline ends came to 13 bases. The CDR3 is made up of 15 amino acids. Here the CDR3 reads CSDNSFLSGANVLTF. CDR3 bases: TGCAGCGATAATTCGTTCCTCTCTGGGGCCAACGTCCTGACTTTC.

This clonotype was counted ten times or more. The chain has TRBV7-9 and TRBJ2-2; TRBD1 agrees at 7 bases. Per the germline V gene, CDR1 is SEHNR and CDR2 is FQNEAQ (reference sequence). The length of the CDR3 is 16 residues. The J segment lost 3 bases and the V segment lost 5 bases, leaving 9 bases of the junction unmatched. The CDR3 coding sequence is TGTGCCAGCAGCACTGAGGGACAGTTCTACACCGGGGAGCTGTTTTTT. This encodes CASSTEGQFYTGELFF.

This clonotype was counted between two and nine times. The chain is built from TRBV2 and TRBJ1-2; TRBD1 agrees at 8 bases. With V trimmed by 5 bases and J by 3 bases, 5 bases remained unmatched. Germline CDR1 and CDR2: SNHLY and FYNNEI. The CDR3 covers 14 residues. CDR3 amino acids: CASSIQDRDYGYTF. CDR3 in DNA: TGTGCCAGCAGTATCCAGGACAGGGACTATGGCTACACCTTC.

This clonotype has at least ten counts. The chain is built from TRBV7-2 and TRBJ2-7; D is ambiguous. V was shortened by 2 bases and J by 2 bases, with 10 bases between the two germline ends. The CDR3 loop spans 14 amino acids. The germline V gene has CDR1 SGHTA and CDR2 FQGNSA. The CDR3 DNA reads TGTGCCAGCAGCTTAATTTATCCGCCCTACGAGCAGTACTTC. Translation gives CASSLIYPPYEQYF.

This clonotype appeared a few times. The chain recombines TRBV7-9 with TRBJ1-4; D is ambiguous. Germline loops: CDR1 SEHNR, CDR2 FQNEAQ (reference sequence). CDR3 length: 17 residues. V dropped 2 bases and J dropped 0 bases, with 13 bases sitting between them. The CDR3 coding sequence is TGTGCCAGCAGCTTACGCGGAAGGCCTTCAACTAATGAAAAACTGTTTTTT. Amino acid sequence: CASSLRGRPSTNEKLFF.